The 10 T cell receptor beta chains reported below all come from one sample, sequenced in a study of blood T cells in healthy people across ages. A J-beta primer mix and a sample-barcoded 5' primer were used in a second PCR of roughly 6 to 11 cycles. MiXCR, applied by TCRdb to the 5' RACE reads, yields one record per CDR3 protein. The sample lists about 290,000 distinct CDR3 sequences; 27% were seen once. The sequenced material came from blood. These receptor sequences come from a woman in her sixties or seventies in good health.

This clonotype was picked up a small number of times. The chain combines TRBV5-1 with TRBJ2-5, with no clear D. Germline loops: CDR1 SGHRS, CDR2 YFSETQ. The CDR3 loop spans 14 amino acids. Trimming took off 2 bases at V and 9 bases at J, with 17 bases between the two ends. CDR3 protein: CASSFGQAMYPQYF. CDR3 sequence (DNA): TGCGCCAGCAGCTTCGGGCAGGCCATGTATCCCCAGTACTTC.

V is TRBV2 and J is TRBJ2-2, with a weak D call TRBD2 (6 bases). The CDR3 is 14 residues long. The V end lost 7 bases, the J end lost 1 base, and 10 bases lay between the germline ends. Germline loops: CDR1 SNHLY, CDR2 FYNNEI. This CDR3 is CASKRRENTGELFF. CDR3 nucleotide sequence: TGTGCCAGCAAAAGGCGGGAGAACACCGGGGAGCTGTTTTTT.

There are a few counts of this clonotype. The chain carries TRBV12-3 or TRBV12-4 and TRBJ2-7, with D perhaps TRBD1 or TRBD2 (5 bases each). Trimming pared 6 bases from V and 1 base from J, leaving 16 bases between. CDR3 length: 15 amino acids. CDR3: CASSPSRGRSYEQYF. DNA of the CDR3: TGTGCCAGCAGCCCCTCTCGGGGCAGATCCTACGAGCAGTACTTC.

The rearrangement links TRBV19 to TRBJ2-5; 7 bases are a match to TRBD1. The end of the DNA aligns better with TRBJ2-1, so the J call may be wrong. Germline CDR1 and CDR2: LNHDA and SQIVND (reference sequence). This CDR3 has 15 amino acids. This CDR3 is CASSPEDRWGNEQFF. The CDR3 bases are TGTGCCAGTAGTCCTGAGGACAGGTGGGGCAATGAGCAGTTCTTC.

The V gene is TRBV5-1, the J gene TRBJ1-4, with D tentatively TRBD1 (6 bases). The CDR3 consists of 14 residues. Trimming stripped 2 bases from V and 10 bases from J, with 15 bases between. The germline gives CDR1 SGHRS, CDR2 YFSETQ. The CDR3 coding sequence is TGCGCCAGCAGCTTAGGCACAGGGAGCGTAAAACTGTTTTTT. As protein: CASSLGTGSVKLFF.

The chain couples TRBV11-2 to TRBJ2-5; D might be TRBD1 or TRBD2, each matching 7 bases. The CDR3 length is 15 residues. Germline V gene lookup returns CDR1 SGHAT and CDR2 FQNNGV. V lost 3 bases and J 0 bases, leaving 11 bases between the germline ends. The chain's CDR3 is CASSLQGGYQETQYF. CDR3 DNA: TGTGCCAGCAGCTTGCAGGGGGGGTACCAAGAGACCCAGTACTTC.

The V and J genes are TRBV20-1 and TRBJ2-1, with D perhaps matching TRBD2 (5 bases). Trimming pared 3 bases from V and 9 bases from J, leaving 9 bases between. Germline V CDR1 and CDR2: DFQATT, SNEGSKA (reference sequence). The CDR3 sequence is 11 residues long. This CDR3 reads CSASGVVEQFF. CDR3 nucleotides: TGCAGTGCTAGCGGGGTGGTTGAGCAGTTCTTC.

The chain joins TRBV7-3 to TRBJ2-7; 12 bases fit TRBD2. The CDR3 is made up of 15 amino acids. With V trimmed by 5 bases and J by 0 bases, 2 bases remained unmatched. Per germline, CDR1 SGHTA and CDR2 FQGTGA. The CDR3 loop reads CASSQTSGGSYEQYF. The CDR3 DNA sequence: TGTGCCAGCAGCCAGACTAGCGGGGGCTCCTACGAGCAGTACTTC.

The table lists this clonotype with many counts. The chain combines TRBV29-1 with TRBJ2-5; D remains ambiguous. Trimming removed 6 bases at V and 2 bases at J, with 10 bases between. CDR1 and CDR2 (germline): SQVTM, ANQGSEA. This CDR3 spans 12 amino acids. This chain's CDR3 is CSVRHLQETQYF. In DNA form, the CDR3 reads TGCAGCGTAAGACACCTTCAAGAGACCCAGTACTTC.

The rearrangement uses TRBV20-1 and TRBJ2-3; D remains unclear. The germline gives CDR1 DFQATT, CDR2 SNEGSKA (reference sequence). This CDR3 is 15 amino acids long. With 5 bases removed from V and 4 bases from J, the gap between germline ends came to 19 bases. CDR3 sequence (DNA): TGCAGTGCTCCAATGGTGGCGCGCACCTCAGATACGCAGTATTTT. Encoded protein: CSAPMVARTSDTQYF.